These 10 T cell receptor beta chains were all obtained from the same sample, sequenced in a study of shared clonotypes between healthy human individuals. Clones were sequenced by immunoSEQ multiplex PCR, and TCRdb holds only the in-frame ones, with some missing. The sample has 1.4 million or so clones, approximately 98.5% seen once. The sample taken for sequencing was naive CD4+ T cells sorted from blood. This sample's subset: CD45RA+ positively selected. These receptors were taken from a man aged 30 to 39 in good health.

CDR3 nucleotides: TGTGCCAGCAGCAAACTAGCGGGGGAGACCCAGTACTTC. Protein product: CASSKLAGETQYF. The chain links TRBV7-3 to TRBJ2-5; 10 nucleotides agree with TRBD2. Germline CDR1 and CDR2: SGHTA and FQGTGA. The trim removed 5 bases at V and 5 bases at J, leaving 2 bases unmatched. The CDR3 extends over 13 amino acids. The full variable domain, in which reference TRBV7-3 and TRBJ2-5 provide the parts outside the CDR3, is GAGVSQTPSNKVTEKGKYVELRCDPISGHTALYWYRQSLGQGPEFLIYFQGTGAADDSGLPNDRFFAVRPEGSVSTLKIQRTERGDSAVYLCASSKLAGETQYFGPGTRLLVL.

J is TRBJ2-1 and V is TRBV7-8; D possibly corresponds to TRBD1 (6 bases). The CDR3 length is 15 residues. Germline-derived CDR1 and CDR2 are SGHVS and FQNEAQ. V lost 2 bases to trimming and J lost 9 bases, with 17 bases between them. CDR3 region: CASSLTVGGSPEQFF. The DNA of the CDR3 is TGTGCCAGCAGCTTAACCGTAGGGGGTAGCCCTGAGCAGTTCTTC.

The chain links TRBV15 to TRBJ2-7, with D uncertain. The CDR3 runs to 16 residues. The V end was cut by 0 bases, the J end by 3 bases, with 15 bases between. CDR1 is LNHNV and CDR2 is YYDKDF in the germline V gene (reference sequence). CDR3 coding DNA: TGTGCCACCAGCAGAGATAGAACTCCTGAACTCTACGAGCAGTACTTC. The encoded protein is CATSRDRTPELYEQYF.

The CDR3 protein is CASSLVGTGGHNEQFF. CDR3 DNA sequence: TGTGCCAGCAGCTTAGTAGGGACAGGGGGCCACAATGAGCAGTTCTTC. The chain couples TRBV7-2 to TRBJ2-1; 12 bases agree with TRBD1. CDR3 size: 16 residues. Unmatched junction bases numbered 3, after V lost 1 base and J lost 5 bases. Germline loops: CDR1 SGHTA, CDR2 FQGNSA.

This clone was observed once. This CDR3 is CASSYSRTAEEKLFF. The CDR3 nucleotides read TGTGCCAGCAGTTACTCGAGGACCGCGGAGGAAAAACTGTTTTTT. The chain employs TRBV6-5 and TRBJ1-4; D is unclear. The ends were cut back, 0 bases at V and 8 bases at J, with 13 bases in the middle. The germline gives CDR1 MNHEY, CDR2 SVGAGI. This CDR3 comprises 15 residues.

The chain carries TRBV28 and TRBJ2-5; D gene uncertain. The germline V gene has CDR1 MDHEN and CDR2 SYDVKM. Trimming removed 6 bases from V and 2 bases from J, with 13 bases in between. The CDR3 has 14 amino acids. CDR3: CASSPSWVQETQYF. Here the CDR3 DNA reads TGTGCCAGCAGCCCCAGTTGGGTGCAAGAGACCCAGTACTTC.

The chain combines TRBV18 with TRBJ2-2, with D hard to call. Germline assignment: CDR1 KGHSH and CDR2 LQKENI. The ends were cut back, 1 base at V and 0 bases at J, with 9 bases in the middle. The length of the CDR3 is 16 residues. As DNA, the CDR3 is TGTGCCAGCTCACCACAATCGGCTACGAACACCGGGGAGCTGTTTTTT. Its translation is CASSPQSATNTGELFF.

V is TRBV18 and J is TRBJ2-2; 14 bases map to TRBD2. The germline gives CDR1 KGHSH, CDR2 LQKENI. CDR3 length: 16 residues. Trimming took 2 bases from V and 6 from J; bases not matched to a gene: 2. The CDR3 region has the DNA TGTGCCAGCTCACCAGCGGGACTAGCGGGAGCCGGGGAGCTGTTTTTT. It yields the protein CASSPAGLAGAGELFF. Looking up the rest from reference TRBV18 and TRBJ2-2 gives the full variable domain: NAGVMQNPRHLVRRRGQEARLRCSPMKGHSHVYWYRQLPEEGLKFMVYLQKENIIDESGMPKERFSAEFPKEGPSILRIQQVVRGDSAAYFCASSPAGLAGAGELFFGEGSRLTVL.

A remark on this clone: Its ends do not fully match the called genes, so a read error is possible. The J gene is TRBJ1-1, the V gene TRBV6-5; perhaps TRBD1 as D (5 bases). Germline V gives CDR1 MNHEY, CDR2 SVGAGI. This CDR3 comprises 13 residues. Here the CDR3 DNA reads TGTGCCAGCACTTACACCGGGGGCACTGAAGCTTTCTTT. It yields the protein CASTYTGGTEAFF.

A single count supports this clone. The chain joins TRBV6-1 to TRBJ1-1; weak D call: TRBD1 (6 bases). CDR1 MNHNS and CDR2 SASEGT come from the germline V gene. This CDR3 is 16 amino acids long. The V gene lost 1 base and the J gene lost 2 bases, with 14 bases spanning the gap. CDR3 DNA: TGTGCCAGCAGTGAAGGGACAGCCGCTTCTAACACTGAAGCTTTCTTT. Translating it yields CASSEGTAASNTEAFF.